This TCR beta chain was recorded in a study of cytomegalovirus exposure and HLA in healthy donors. Use of 60 Vbeta and 13 Jbeta primers characterized the PCR. The protocol was immunoSEQ multiplex PCR, while the TCRdb copy is restricted to in-frame clones and leaves out a portion. The sample records 55,000 to 80,000 clones, around 80% being singletons. Per the germline V gene, CDR1 is LNHDA and CDR2 is SQIVND (reference sequence). Germline trimming cut 5 bases from V and 4 bases from J; bases unmatched to any gene: 7. The CDR3 has 14 residues. The chain couples TRBV19 to TRBJ2-5, with TRBD1 identical over 7 bases. The receptor comes from a woman in her twenties or thirties in good health and CMV-seronegative. The specimen sequenced was PBMCs. CDR3 coding DNA: TGTGCCAGTAGTGATGACAGGGATCGAGAGACCCAGTACTTC. This codes for CASSDDRDRETQYF.